Listed here are 14 T cell receptor beta chains from one sample, sequenced in a study of T cells in pancreatic ductal adenocarcinoma. No neoadjuvant therapy was given to the selected pancreatic ductal adenocarcinoma patients before their surgery. Sequencing used immunoSEQ multiplex PCR; TCRdb keeps in-frame clones, though not all of them. The sample records just under 30,000 clones, just over 90% being singletons. The material sequenced was PBMCs. Receptors originate from a human donor with pancreatic ductal adenocarcinoma.

The CDR3 nucleotides read TGTGCCAGCAGCTCCCACAGGGGTAATGAGCAGTTCTTC. Its translation is CASSSHRGNEQFF. This chain joins TRBV7-8 and TRBJ2-1, with 7 bases identical to TRBD1. The CDR3 extends over 13 amino acids. Trimming cost V 4 bases and J 7 bases; bases outside gene matches: 4. CDR1 is SGHVS and CDR2 is FQNEAQ in the germline V gene.

The V and J genes are TRBV4-3 and TRBJ1-2; D is uncertain. The V and J ends lost 0 bases and 2 bases respectively, with 16 bases between them. The germline CDR1 and CDR2 sequences are LGHNA and YSLEER. The CDR3 consists of 17 residues. The CDR3 protein is CASSQDKGTRTNYGYTF. CDR3 coding DNA: TGCGCCAGCAGCCAAGATAAGGGAACCCGAACCAACTATGGCTACACCTTC.

This clone was seen only once. The V call is TRBV28, the J call TRBJ2-7; D gene unclear. V lost 4 bases and J 0 bases, leaving 16 bases between the germline ends. This CDR3 is built from 16 residues. Germline V gene sequence: CDR1 MDHEN, CDR2 SYDVKM. The CDR3: CASSSPRSAFSYEQYF. The DNA of the CDR3 is TGTGCCAGCAGTTCCCCCCGCAGCGCCTTCTCCTACGAGCAGTACTTC.

This clone was seen just once. The chain uses TRBV9 and TRBJ2-1; 11 bases map to TRBD2. The V segment lost 4 bases and the J segment 5 bases; nucleotides outside the gene matches: 5. Germline V gives CDR1 SGDLS, CDR2 YYNGEE. This CDR3 comprises 15 residues. Here the CDR3 reads CASSLSGRAHNEQFF. As DNA, the CDR3 is TGTGCCAGCAGCCTTAGCGGGAGGGCCCACAATGAGCAGTTCTTC.

This chain links TRBV5-1 with TRBJ2-1; D assignment may be TRBD1 or TRBD2 (5 bases each). Trimming shortened V by 2 bases and J by 5 bases, and 11 bases separated the two germline ends. Germline CDR1 reads SGHRS; CDR2 reads YFSETQ. The CDR3 runs 14 residues. CDR3 nucleotide sequence: TGCGCCAGCAGCTTCGGTGGGGGTAACAATGAGCAGTTCTTC. Its protein is CASSFGGGNNEQFF. The full variable domain, completed using reference TRBV5-1 and TRBJ2-1, is KAGVTQTPRYLIKTRGQQVTLSCSPISGHRSVSWYQQTPGQGLQFLFEYFSETQRNKGNFPGRFSGRQFSNSRSEMNVSTLELGDSALYLCASSFGGGNNEQFFGPGTRLTVL.

The genes are TRBV11-3 and TRBJ2-5; 7 nucleotides agree with TRBD1. The V gene end was trimmed by 4 bases and the J gene end by 2 bases; junction bases not matched to a gene: 10. The germline V gene has CDR1 SGHNT and CDR2 YENEEA. CDR3 length: 16 residues. CDR3 loop: CASSSQGQALQETQYF. The CDR3 DNA follows: TGTGCCAGCAGCTCCCAAGGACAGGCCCTTCAAGAGACCCAGTACTTC.

The gene calls are TRBV1 and TRBJ1-1; the table names TRBD1, a call not compared with the DNA. TRBV1 is marked as a pseudogene. The CDR3 runs 13 residues. CDR3 in DNA: TGCACCAGCCGGGGGACAGGACTTAATGAAGCTTTCTTT. Its protein is CTSRGTGLNEAFF.

For the CDR3, the DNA is TGCAGCGACTCCCTAGGGGCGTACGATGAGCAGTTCTTC. Its translation: CSDSLGAYDEQFF. The V and J genes are TRBV29-1 and TRBJ2-1; TRBD1 might be the D (5 bases). Germline V gene lookup returns CDR1 SQVTM and CDR2 ANQGSEA. V lost 7 bases, J lost 8 bases, and 18 bases lay in between. The CDR3 loop spans 13 amino acids.

This clone came up once. This rearrangement joins TRBV1 to TRBJ1-6. TRBV1 is deemed a pseudogene. CDR3 size: 18 residues. The CDR3 nucleotides are TGCACCAGCAGCCAGCCGGGGGGGGTGGACGCCTATAATTCACCCCTCCACTTT. It translates to CTSSQPGGVDAYNSPLHF.

This chain connects TRBV4-2 to TRBJ1-1; 11 bases align to TRBD1. V lost 8 bases to trimming and J lost 0 bases; unmatched junction nucleotides: 5. This CDR3 region has 15 residues. CDR1 is LGHNA and CDR2 is YNFKEQ in the germline V gene. This CDR3 is CASGQGADLNTEAFF. The CDR3 DNA reads TGTGCCAGCGGACAGGGGGCTGACCTGAACACTGAAGCTTTCTTT.

The CDR3 bases are TGTGCCATCAGTGAAGGTCCTGGCGGGCTGAGATCTGGGGCCAACGTCCTGACTTTC. Amino acids: CAISEGPGGLRSGANVLTF. V and J are TRBV10-3 and TRBJ2-6, with D tentatively TRBD2 (5 bases). The V gene's germline CDR1 is ENHRY and CDR2 SYGVKD. Trimming shortened V by 3 bases and J by 1 base, and 19 bases separated the two germline ends. The CDR3 consists of 19 residues.

The chain couples TRBV11-1 to TRBJ2-7, with TRBD2 as a possible D gene (6 bases). The CDR3 contains 15 residues. The germline gives CDR1 SGHAT, CDR2 FQDESV (reference sequence). Trimming shortened V by 5 bases and J by 2 bases, and 16 bases separated the two germline ends. The CDR3 reads CASSHIARGTYEQYF. For the CDR3, the DNA is TGTGCCAGCAGCCACATAGCCCGGGGGACCTACGAGCAGTACTTC.

This chain joins TRBV7-6 and TRBJ2-7; D not certain. Germline CDR1 reads SGHVS; CDR2 reads FNYEAQ. The CDR3 is made up of 14 amino acids. Trimming removed 0 bases from V and 3 bases from J, with 9 bases in between. The CDR3 sequence: CASSLASAFYEQYF. CDR3 coding DNA: TGTGCCAGCAGCTTAGCTTCAGCCTTCTACGAGCAGTACTTC.

The chain uses TRBV5-5 and TRBJ2-7; D ambiguous. CDR1 is SGHKS, CDR2 YYEKEE, per germline (reference sequence). This CDR3 spans 14 amino acids. Trimming cost V 0 bases and J 1 base, with 8 bases left between them. CDR3 in DNA: TGTGCCAGCAGCTTGGTTAGACTTTCCTACGAGCAGTACTTC. Its protein is CASSLVRLSYEQYF.